This T cell receptor (beta chain) derives from a study of cytomegalovirus exposure and HLA in healthy donors. In the study overall: An analysis done earlier identified almost 120 million unique TCR beta sequences from 190 million or so T cells. General study findings and limits: Donors were assumed by presence/absence analyses to have roughly uniform sequencing depth. Cytomegalovirus association was listed for 164 TCR beta chains. Rates of TCR association differed by HLA locus in a later analysis, with DRB1 highest and HLA-C lowest.

Comment on this clone: Its specificity is unknown.

Primers: 60 Vbeta forward and 13 Jbeta reverse. The assay was immunoSEQ multiplex PCR, and TCRdb's table has in-frame clones only and misses some. This repertoire shows 150,000 to 200,000 clones, 80% to 90% found once; its top ten account for approximately 9.4%. Trimming pared 3 bases from V and 7 bases from J, leaving 16 bases between. The CDR3 has 15 residues. The germline V gene encodes CDR1 SGDLS and CDR2 YYNGEE. The material sequenced was PBMCs. The chain links TRBV9 to TRBJ2-2; TRBD1 is a possible D gene (5 bases). The TCR originated in a man aged 18 to 35 in good health and CMV-seropositive. The CDR3 here is CASSAYLQGIGELFF. The CDR3 region has the DNA TGTGCCAGCAGCGCCTATCTTCAGGGTATCGGGGAGCTGTTTTTT.